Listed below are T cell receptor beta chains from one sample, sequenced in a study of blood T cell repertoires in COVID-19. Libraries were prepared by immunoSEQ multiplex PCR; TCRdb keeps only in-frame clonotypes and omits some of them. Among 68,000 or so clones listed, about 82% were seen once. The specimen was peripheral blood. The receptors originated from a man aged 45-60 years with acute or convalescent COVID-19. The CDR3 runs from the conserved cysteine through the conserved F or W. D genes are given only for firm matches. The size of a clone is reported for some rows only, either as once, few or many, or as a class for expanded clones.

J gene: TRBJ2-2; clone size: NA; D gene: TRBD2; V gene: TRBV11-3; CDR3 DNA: TGTGCCAGCAGTACCCTAGCGGGAGAAGTCTTGACCGGGGAGCTGTTTTTT; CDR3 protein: CASSTLAGEVLTGELFF
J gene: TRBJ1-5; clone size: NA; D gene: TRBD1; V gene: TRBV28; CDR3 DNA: TGTGCCAGCAGCCGTGACAGGGGGGGGAATCAGCCCCAGCATTTT; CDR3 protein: CASSRDRGGNQPQHF
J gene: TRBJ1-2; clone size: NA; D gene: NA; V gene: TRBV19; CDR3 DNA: TGTGCCAGTAGTATAGAGCCAGGGGGCTACACCTTC; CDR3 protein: CASSIEPGGYTF
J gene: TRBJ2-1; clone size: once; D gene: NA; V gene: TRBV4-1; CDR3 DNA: TGCGCCAGCAGCCAAGATCTACAGACTGGGAGATACAATGAGCAGTTCTTC; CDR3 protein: CASSQDLQTGRYNEQFF
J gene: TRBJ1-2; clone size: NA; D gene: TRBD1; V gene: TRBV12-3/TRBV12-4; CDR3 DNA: TGTGCCAGCAGTTTTAGGGACAGAGGAGGCTACACCTTC; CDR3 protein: CASSFRDRGGYTF
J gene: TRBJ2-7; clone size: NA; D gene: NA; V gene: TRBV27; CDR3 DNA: TGTGCCAGCAGTTTAGGGGCCTTCTACGAGCAGTACTTC; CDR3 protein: CASSLGAFYEQYF
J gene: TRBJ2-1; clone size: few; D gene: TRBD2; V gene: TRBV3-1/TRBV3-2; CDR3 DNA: TGTGCCAGCAGCCTATCTACTAGCGCCCTTTACAATGAGCAGTTCTTC; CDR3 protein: CASSLSTSALYNEQFF
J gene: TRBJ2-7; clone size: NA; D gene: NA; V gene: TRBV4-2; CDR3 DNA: TGTGCCAGCAGCCAAGATCCAGCGGGCTTCTCCTACGAGCAGTACTTC; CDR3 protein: CASSQDPAGFSYEQYF
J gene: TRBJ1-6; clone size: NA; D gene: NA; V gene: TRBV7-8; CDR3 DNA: TGTGCCAGCAGCACCTACAGAGAAAATTCACCCCTCCACTTT; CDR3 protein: CASSTYRENSPLHF
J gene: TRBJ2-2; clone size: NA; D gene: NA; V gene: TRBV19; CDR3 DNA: TGTGCCAGTAGTATAGCGACAATCACCGGGGAGCTGTTTTTT; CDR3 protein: CASSIATITGELFF
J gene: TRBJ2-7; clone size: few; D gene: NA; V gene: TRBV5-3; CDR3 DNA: TGTGCCAGAAGCTTGACTCCGCCTCCCTACGAGCAGTACTTC; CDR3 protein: CARSLTPPPYEQYF
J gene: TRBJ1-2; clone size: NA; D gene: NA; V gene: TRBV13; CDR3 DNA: TGTGCCAGCAGCTTATCTGAGGAGAACTTTAACTATGGCTACACCTTC; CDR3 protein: CASSLSEENFNYGYTF
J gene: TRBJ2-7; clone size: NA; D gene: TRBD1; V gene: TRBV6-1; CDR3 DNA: TGTGCCAGCAGTGGCTTCGGGACAGATAAACCCTACGAGCAGTACTTC; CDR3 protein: CASSGFGTDKPYEQYF
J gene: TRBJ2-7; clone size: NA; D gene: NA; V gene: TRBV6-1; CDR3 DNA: TGTGCCAGCAGCCGAGACAGGAGCTCCTACGAGCAGTACTTC; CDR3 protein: CASSRDRSSYEQYF
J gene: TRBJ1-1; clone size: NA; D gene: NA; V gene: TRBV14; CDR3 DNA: TGTGCCAGCAGCCAAGGTATCTCTTTGGAGGCTTTCTTT; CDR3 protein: CASSQGISLEAFF
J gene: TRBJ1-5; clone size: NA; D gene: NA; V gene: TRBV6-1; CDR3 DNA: TGTGCCAGCAGTGAGACAAGAAATAGCAATCAGCCCCAGCATTTT; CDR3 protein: CASSETRNSNQPQHF
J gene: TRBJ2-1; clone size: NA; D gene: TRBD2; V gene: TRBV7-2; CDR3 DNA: TGTGCCAGCAGCTCCCCGAGGGGAGCGGGAGGGCCGAGGAATGAGCAGTTCTTC; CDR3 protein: CASSSPRGAGGPRNEQFF
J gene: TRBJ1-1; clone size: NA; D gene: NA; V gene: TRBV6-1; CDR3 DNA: TGTGCCAGCAGTGAAGCGCTCAGCAGACTTGAAGCTTTCTTT; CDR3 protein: CASSEALSRLEAFF
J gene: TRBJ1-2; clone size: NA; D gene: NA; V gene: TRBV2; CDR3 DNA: TGTGCCAGCAGGCAGGGAAGGTATGGCTACACCTTC; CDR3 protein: CASRQGRYGYTF